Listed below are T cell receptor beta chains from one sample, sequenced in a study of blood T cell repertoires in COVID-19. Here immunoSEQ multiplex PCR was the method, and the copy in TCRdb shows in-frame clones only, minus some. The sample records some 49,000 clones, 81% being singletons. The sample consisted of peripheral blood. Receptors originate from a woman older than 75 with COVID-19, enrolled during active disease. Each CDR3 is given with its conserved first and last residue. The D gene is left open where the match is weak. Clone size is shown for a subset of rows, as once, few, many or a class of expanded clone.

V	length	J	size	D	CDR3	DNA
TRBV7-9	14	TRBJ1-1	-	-	CASSPRGGNTEAFF	TGTGCCAGCAGCCCCCGGGGGGGAAACACTGAAGCTTTCTTT
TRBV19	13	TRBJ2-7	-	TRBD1	CASSMGQSYEQYF	TGTGCCAGTAGTATGGGACAGTCCTACGAGCAGTACTTC
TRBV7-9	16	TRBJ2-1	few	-	CASSLLTGANYNEQFF	TGTGCCAGCAGCTTATTGACGGGAGCTAATTACAATGAGCAGTTCTTC
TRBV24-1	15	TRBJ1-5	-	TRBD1	CATARTGSGNQPQHF	TGTGCCACCGCCCGGACAGGGAGTGGCAATCAGCCCCAGCATTTT
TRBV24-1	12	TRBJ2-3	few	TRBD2	CATGGDTDTQYF	TGTGCCACCGGGGGGGACACAGATACGCAGTATTTT
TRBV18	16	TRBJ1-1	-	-	CASSIPRGGTNTEAFF	TGTGCCAGCTCAATCCCCCGGGGGGGGACGAACACTGAAGCTTTCTTT
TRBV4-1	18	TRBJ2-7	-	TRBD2	CASSQGLAGGPKDYEQYF	TGCGCCAGCAGCCAAGGACTAGCGGGAGGGCCAAAGGACTACGAGCAGTACTTC
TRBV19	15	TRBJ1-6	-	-	CASSAGTRTNSPLHF	TGTGCCAGTAGCGCCGGGACACGCACCAATTCACCCCTCCACTTT
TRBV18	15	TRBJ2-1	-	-	CASSPTRTTQIMQFF	TGTGCCAGCTCACCCACCAGGACTACCCAAATTATGCAGTTCTTC
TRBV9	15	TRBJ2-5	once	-	CASSVEGGAVETQYF	TGTGCCAGCAGCGTAGAAGGGGGAGCGGTAGAGACCCAGTACTTC
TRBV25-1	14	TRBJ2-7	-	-	CASTLRGRPYEQYF	TGTGCCAGCACTCTTAGGGGCAGACCTTACGAGCAGTACTTC
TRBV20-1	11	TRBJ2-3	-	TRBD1	CSCPAGTVQYF	TGCAGTTGCCCGGCCGGGACAGTGCAGTATTTT
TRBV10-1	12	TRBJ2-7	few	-	CASSPDSGEQYF	TGCGCCAGCAGCCCCGATAGCGGCGAGCAGTACTTC
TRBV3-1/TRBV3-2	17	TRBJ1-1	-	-	CASSQAFSGSTNTEAFF	TGTGCCAGCAGCCAAGCCTTCTCAGGATCTACGAACACTGAAGCTTTCTTT
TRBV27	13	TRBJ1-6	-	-	CASSSRPNSPLHF	TGTGCCAGCAGTTCCAGGCCGAATTCACCCCTCCACTTT
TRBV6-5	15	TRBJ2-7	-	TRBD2	CASTTGTSGRGEQYF	TGTGCCAGCACCACGGGGACTAGCGGGAGGGGCGAGCAGTACTTC
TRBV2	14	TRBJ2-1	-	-	CASSEFQVGNEQFF	TGTGCCAGCAGTGAGTTTCAGGTCGGCAATGAGCAGTTCTTC
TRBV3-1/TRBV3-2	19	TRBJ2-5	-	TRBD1	CASSQERTGGVRAQETQYF	TGTGCCAGCAGCCAAGAGAGGACAGGGGGCGTAAGAGCCCAAGAGACCCAGTACTTC
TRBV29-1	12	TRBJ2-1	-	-	CSVGTVYNEQFF	TGCAGCGTTGGTACGGTGTACAATGAGCAGTTCTTC
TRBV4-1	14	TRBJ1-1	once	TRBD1	CASSLITGVTEAFF	TGCGCCAGCAGTCTCATAACAGGGGTCACTGAAGCTTTCTTT
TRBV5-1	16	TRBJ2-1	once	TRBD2	CASSWALAGGDNEQFF	TGCGCCAGCAGCTGGGCACTAGCGGGAGGTGACAATGAGCAGTTCTTC
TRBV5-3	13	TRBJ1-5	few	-	CARRTHRALAQHF	TGTGCCAGAAGAACTCACAGGGCTCTTGCCCAGCATTTT